The 30 T cell receptor beta chains below all came from one sample that was sequenced in a study of shared clonotypes between healthy human individuals. Profiling relied on immunoSEQ multiplex PCR, and the TCRdb table lists in-frame clones only, not all of them. The sample holds about 490,000 clones, 76% seen once. The sample was PBMCs. These receptors were taken from a woman in her forties in good health. Some clones in this sample may be carry-over from other donors' samples.

CDR3 sequence: CASNRDRGNEQFF. The CDR3 nucleotides are TGTGCCAGCAACCGGGACAGGGGCAATGAGCAGTTCTTC. This rearrangement joins TRBV28 to TRBJ2-1, with 10 bases lining up with TRBD1. Unmatched junction bases numbered 3, after V lost 7 bases and J lost 6 bases. Germline CDR1 MDHEN, CDR2 SYDVKM. CDR3 length equals 13 residues.

The genes are TRBV21-1 and TRBJ2-3. TRBV21-1 is a known pseudogene. The CDR3 covers 15 residues. This chain's CDR3 is CASIFCSSSTDTQYF. Written as DNA, the CDR3 is TGTGCCAGCATCTTTTGCAGCTCTAGCACAGATACGCAGTATTTT.

This clone was observed at least ten times. This same CDR3 is encoded by further DNA sequences in the sample. V is TRBV28 and J is TRBJ1-1, with a tentative D call TRBD1 (5 bases). Germline loops: CDR1 MDHEN, CDR2 SYDVKM. This CDR3 comprises 14 residues. V gave up 4 bases and J gave up 4 bases, with 13 bases separating them. Here the CDR3 reads CASSSLGEGTEAFF. The CDR3 bases are TGTGCCAGCAGTTCACTAGGGGAGGGCACTGAAGCTTTCTTT.

This clone was seen only once. This chain uses TRBV4-2 with TRBJ2-7; 7 positions match TRBD2. Trimming cost V 0 bases and J 6 bases; bases outside gene matches: 11. CDR1 is LGHNA, CDR2 YNFKEQ, per germline. This CDR3 comprises 16 residues. DNA for the CDR3: TGTGCCAGCAGCCAAGATCCCGGGAGGTCGTGGAGCGAGCAGTACTTC. Translation gives CASSQDPGRSWSEQYF.

This chain uses TRBV19 with TRBJ2-7, with 9 nucleotides matching TRBD1. The CDR3 has 14 residues. CDR1 is LNHDA and CDR2 is SQIVND in the germline V gene (reference sequence). V shed 5 bases, J shed 6 bases, and the junction held 8 bases outside the gene matches. DNA of the CDR3: TGTGCCAGTAGTTCAGACAGGGGGTTTGGCGAGCAGTACTTC. As protein: CASSSDRGFGEQYF.

As DNA, the CDR3 is TGTGCCAGCAGCCAGGGACTCCAATACGAGCAGTACTTC. Translation: CASSQGLQYEQYF. This chain joins TRBV7-2 and TRBJ2-7; a possible D gene is TRBD2 (6 bases). The V gene's germline CDR1 is SGHTA and CDR2 FQGNSA. This CDR3 is built from 13 residues. V shed 5 bases and J shed 4 bases, with 12 bases lying between them.

To note about this clone: Only one base separates this from a far larger clonotype, so it likely reflects a read error. The chain joins TRBV30 to TRBJ1-3; D is unclear. Trimming removed 5 bases from V and 2 bases from J, with 13 bases in between. Germline V gives CDR1 GTSNPN, CDR2 SVGIG (reference sequence). CDR3 length equals 14 residues. The CDR3: CAWLRGRPGNTIYF. CDR3 nucleotides: TGTGCCTGGTTAAGAGGGAGACCTGGAAACACCATATATTTT. Full variable domain (outside the CDR3, taken from reference TRBV30 and TRBJ1-3): SQTIHQWPATLVQPVGSPLSLECTVEGTSNPNLYWYRQAAGRGLQLLFYSVGIGQISSEVPQNLSASRPQDRQFILSSKKLLLSDSGFYLCAWLRGRPGNTIYFGEGSWLTVV.

The V and J genes are TRBV7-2 and TRBJ2-5, with D possibly TRBD1 on 5 matching bases. Germline CDR1 SGHTA, CDR2 FQGNSA. Trimming pared 6 bases from V and 5 bases from J, leaving 16 bases between. The CDR3 extends over 14 amino acids. CDR3 residues: CASRDRRAGETQYF. As DNA, the CDR3 is TGTGCCAGCAGGGACCGCAGGGCTGGGGAGACCCAGTACTTC.

As concerns this clone: Other DNA sequences from this sample encode an identical CDR3 as well. V is TRBV4-3 and J is TRBJ2-5; 10 bases align to TRBD2. The J segment lost 4 bases and the V segment lost 0 bases, leaving 8 bases of the junction unmatched. The CDR3 sequence is 17 residues long. From germline, CDR1 is LGHNA and CDR2 YSLEER. CDR3 region: CASSQDLASGRGETQYF. CDR3 nucleotides: TGCGCCAGCAGCCAAGACCTGGCTAGCGGGAGAGGAGAGACCCAGTACTTC.

This sequence joins TRBV28 and TRBJ1-2; 9 bases map to TRBD1. The V and J ends lost 4 bases and 4 bases, in that order; junction bases with no gene match: 7. CDR3 length equals 15 residues. Germline V CDR1 and CDR2: MDHEN, SYDVKM. CDR3 sequence reads: CASSSGQGQRYGYTF. CDR3 nucleotide sequence: TGTGCCAGCAGTTCCGGACAGGGGCAGCGCTATGGCTACACCTTC.

This clone was observed a handful of times. The genes are TRBV6-1 and TRBJ1-5, with a tentative D call TRBD1 (5 bases). The germline gives CDR1 MNHNS, CDR2 SASEGT. The CDR3 spans 14 residues. With 2 bases removed from V and 5 bases from J, the gap between germline ends came to 10 bases. The CDR3 coding sequence is TGTGCCAGCAGTGAAATGGGACTTGATCAGCCCCAGCATTTT. It codes for CASSEMGLDQPQHF.

The V call is TRBV5-6, the J call TRBJ2-7, with 8 nucleotides matching TRBD2. This CDR3 has 15 residues. Germline values: CDR1 SGHDT, CDR2 YYEEEE. V gave up 5 bases and J gave up 5 bases; unmatched junction bases: 12. As DNA, the CDR3 is TGTGCCAGCAGTACGGCGGGGGGCGCAATACACGAGCAGTACTTC. Its translation: CASSTAGGAIHEQYF.

This chain joins TRBV7-2 and TRBJ1-1; tentatively, D is TRBD1 (5 bases). The length of the CDR3 is 15 residues. In germline, CDR1 is SGHTA, CDR2 FQGNSA. The V end was cut by 5 bases, the J end by 5 bases, with 18 bases between. This CDR3 reads CASSPETARRTEAFF. DNA for the CDR3: TGTGCCAGCAGCCCTGAGACAGCCCGGCGGACTGAAGCTTTCTTT.

The V and J genes are TRBV5-1 and TRBJ1-4; D remains ambiguous. V shed 0 bases and J shed 7 bases, with 10 bases lying between them. The germline gives CDR1 SGHRS, CDR2 YFSETQ. The CDR3 runs to 14 residues. In nucleotides, the CDR3 is TGCGCCAGCAGCTTGGGGACCGCCGGTGAAAAACTGTTTTTT. Residues: CASSLGTAGEKLFF.

V usage is TRBV28 and J usage is TRBJ2-5; D remains unclear. The CDR3 is made up of 13 amino acids. Germline assignment: CDR1 MDHEN and CDR2 SYDVKM. V shed 6 bases and J shed 2 bases, with 10 bases lying between them. The CDR3 DNA is TGTGCCAGCAGGCCGACCGTTCAAGAGACCCAGTACTTC. Translating gives CASRPTVQETQYF. The entire variable domain, with the rest obtained from reference TRBV28 and TRBJ2-5, is as follows: DVKVTQSSRYLVKRTGEKVFLECVQDMDHENMFWYRQDPGLGLRLIYFSYDVKMKEKGDIPEGYSVSREKKERFSLILESASTNQTSMYLCASRPTVQETQYFGPGTRLLVL.

This chain links TRBV7-3 with TRBJ2-2; D is undetermined. Trimming left V 2 bases short and J 2 bases short, with 12 bases between. The CDR3 has 16 residues. The V gene's germline CDR1 is SGHTA and CDR2 FQGTGA. CDR3 nucleotide sequence: TGTGCCAGCAGCTTATGGGCAGGAGCAAACACCGGGGAGCTGTTTTTT. It codes for CASSLWAGANTGELFF. Filled out from reference TRBV7-3 and TRBJ2-2, the complete variable domain reads GAGVSQTPSNKVTEKGKYVELRCDPISGHTALYWYRQSLGQGPEFLIYFQGTGAADDSGLPNDRFFAVRPEGSVSTLKIQRTERGDSAVYLCASSLWAGANTGELFFGEGSRLTVL.

As concerns this clone: This is likely an artifact of a read error, given a far larger clone one base away. The V gene is TRBV28, the J gene TRBJ1-5, with D hard to call. Trimming stripped 3 bases from V and 0 bases from J, with 15 bases between. Germline CDR1 is MDHEN and CDR2 is SYDVKM. CDR3 size: 17 residues. The CDR3 DNA reads TGTGCCAGCAGTTTTTCTATTCAGCAGTATAGCAATCAGCCCCAGCATTTT. Translated: CASSFSIQQYSNQPQHF. Filled out from reference TRBV28 and TRBJ1-5, the complete variable domain reads DVKVTQSSRYLVKRTGEKVFLECVQDMDHENMFWYRQDPGLGLRLIYFSYDVKMKEKGDIPEGYSVSREKKERFSLILESASTNQTSMYLCASSFSIQQYSNQPQHFGDGTRLSIL.

This chain joins TRBV5-1 and TRBJ2-2, with 10 nucleotides matching TRBD2. The CDR3 extends over 16 amino acids. The germline V gene has CDR1 SGHRS and CDR2 YFSETQ. Trimming at V came to 3 bases and at J to 0 bases, leaving 2 bases not matched to a gene. This CDR3 is CASSSTSGANTGELFF. The CDR3 DNA reads TGCGCCAGCAGCTCTACTAGCGGGGCGAACACCGGGGAGCTGTTTTTT.

The chain uses TRBV5-4 and TRBJ2-5, with D unclear. The CDR3 is 12 amino acids. Germline CDR1 SGHNT, CDR2 YYREEE (reference sequence). Deletions cut 3 bases from V and 5 bases from J, with 8 bases between. The CDR3 loop is CASSWDLETQYF. The CDR3 DNA sequence: TGTGCCAGCAGCTGGGATTTGGAGACCCAGTACTTC.

J is TRBJ2-3 and V is TRBV6-5, with D maybe TRBD1 (5 bases). Trimming pared 2 bases from V and 5 bases from J, leaving 11 bases between. Germline V gene lookup returns CDR1 MNHEY and CDR2 SVGAGI. CDR3 length: 14 amino acids. Here the CDR3 reads CASSYAGLGDTQYF. The CDR3 DNA reads TGTGCCAGCAGTTACGCAGGGTTGGGAGATACGCAGTATTTT.

In its sample, this clone was seen a few times. V and J are TRBV11-3 and TRBJ2-2; 13 bases are shared with TRBD2. J gave up 5 bases and V 5 bases, and 5 bases lay outside the gene matches. The CDR3 length is 16 residues. Germline assignment: CDR1 SGHNT and CDR2 YENEEA. Here the CDR3 reads CASSPGTSGTTGELFF. CDR3 sequence (DNA): TGTGCCAGCAGCCCTGGGACTAGCGGGACTACCGGGGAGCTGTTTTTT.

Concerning this clone itself: Different DNA sequences within this sample yield the same CDR3. V is TRBV6-4 and J is TRBJ2-3; TRBD1 matches 10 bases. After removal of 2 bases from V and 4 bases from J, the junction contained 0 bases not matched to a gene. In germline, CDR1 is MRHNA, CDR2 SNTAGT. The CDR3 spans 14 residues. The CDR3 DNA reads TGTGCCAGCAGTGACGGACAGGGGGCAGATACGCAGTATTTT. Its translation is CASSDGQGADTQYF.

The chain has TRBV30 and TRBJ1-4; D not resolved. V lost 5 bases, J lost 0 bases, and 7 bases lay in between. The germline CDR1 and CDR2 sequences are GTSNPN and SVGIG (reference sequence). The CDR3 consists of 13 residues. The CDR3 reads CAWATATNEKLFF. The DNA for the CDR3 is TGTGCCTGGGCGACCGCAACTAATGAAAAACTGTTTTTT.

The chain links TRBV30 to TRBJ2-7, with 7 bases lining up with TRBD2. CDR1 is GTSNPN, CDR2 SVGIG, per germline (reference sequence). The CDR3 has 12 amino acids. V was clipped by 7 bases and J by 0 bases; unmatched bases: 3. The CDR3 spells CASQRDSYEQYF. For the CDR3, the DNA is TGTGCCTCCCAGCGGGACTCCTACGAGCAGTACTTC.

The chain employs TRBV28 and TRBJ2-1; TRBD2 might be the D (5 bases). The germline gives CDR1 MDHEN, CDR2 SYDVKM. V lost 5 bases to trimming and J lost 9 bases, with 20 bases between them. This CDR3 is built from 15 residues. The DNA of the CDR3 is TGTGCCAGCAGTCCGGAGCGACCTAGCCCCGTTGAGCAGTTCTTC. Residues: CASSPERPSPVEQFF.

This clone was observed a handful of times. The chain joins TRBV18 to TRBJ1-4; TRBD1 agrees at 8 bases. There are 14 residues in the CDR3. V shed 3 bases, J shed 8 bases, and the junction held 5 bases outside the gene matches. Germline loops: CDR1 KGHSH, CDR2 LQKENI. DNA of the CDR3: TGTGCCAGCTCACCTGACAGGGGTCACGAAAAACTGTTTTTT. Translation gives CASSPDRGHEKLFF. Full variable domain (rest looked up from reference TRBV18 and TRBJ1-4): NAGVMQNPRHLVRRRGQEARLRCSPMKGHSHVYWYRQLPEEGLKFMVYLQKENIIDESGMPKERFSAEFPKEGPSILRIQQVVRGDSAAYFCASSPDRGHEKLFFGSGTQLSVL.

The rearrangement links TRBV5-6 to TRBJ2-1; TRBD2 aligns across 7 bases. This CDR3 has 13 amino acids. Trimming took 7 bases from V and 4 from J; bases not matched to a gene: 5. From germline, CDR1 is SGHDT and CDR2 YYEEEE. CDR3 nucleotides: TGTGCCAGCTCTAGCGGCCCGTACAATGAGCAGTTCTTC. Its translation is CASSSGPYNEQFF.

This clone appeared a few times. The chain uses TRBV6-1 and TRBJ2-7; tentative D call: TRBD2 (6 bases). There are 15 residues in the CDR3. Germline loops: CDR1 MNHNS, CDR2 SASEGT. V was trimmed by 2 bases and J by 6 bases, leaving 17 bases between them. DNA for the CDR3: TGTGCCAGCAGTGAAACCCTTCTTCGGCGGGGCGAGCAGTACTTC. Translated: CASSETLLRRGEQYF.

V usage is TRBV4-3 and J usage is TRBJ1-1; D is perhaps TRBD1 (6 bases). The ends were cut back, 3 bases at V and 6 bases at J, with 14 bases in the middle. The V gene's germline CDR1 is LGHNA and CDR2 YSLEER. The CDR3 consists of 14 residues. This CDR3 is CASSQSTGSPEAFF. CDR3 nucleotides: TGCGCCAGCAGCCAGAGTACAGGGTCGCCTGAAGCTTTCTTT.

As concerns this clone: At one end the junction does not follow the germline gene, possibly because of a read error. At the DNA level, this CDR3 is encoded by other sequences in the same sample as well. The V gene is TRBV9, the J gene TRBJ2-5; either TRBD1 or TRBD2 may supply D (5 bases each). The CDR3 runs to 13 residues. From germline, CDR1 is SGDLS and CDR2 YYNGEE. The CDR3, as DNA: TGTGCCAGCAGCAAGGGACGGCAAGAGACTCAGTACTTC. Protein sequence: CASSKGRQETQYF. Complete variable domain (other parts from reference TRBV9 and TRBJ2-5): DSGVTQTPKHLITATGQRVTLRCSPRSGDLSVYWYQQSLDQGLQFLIQYYNGEERAKGNILERFSAQQFPDLHSELNLSSLELGDSALYFCASSKGRQETQYFGPGTRLLVL.